The table lists the clone carrying this T cell receptor (beta chain) with many counts. Its antigen remains unknown. These data belong to a study of CD8 T cells in ankylosing spondylitis. TCRdb independently ran MiXCR on the 5' RACE reads; one entry per CDR3 protein. The table lists hundreds of thousands of distinct CDR3 sequences, 20% of them singletons. Study observations and caveats: CD8+ disease-linked clones were present at relatively low frequencies in blood.

The sequencing input was blood, either unsorted or a sorted T cell fraction (not recorded which). The receptor's source is a male donor with ankylosing spondylitis or in good health (not recorded which).

The CDR3: CAISGTSGGHTDTQYF. The CDR3 region has the DNA TGTGCCATCAGTGGGACTAGCGGGGGCCACACAGATACGCAGTATTTT. The V call is TRBV10-3, the J call TRBJ2-3, with 13 bases lining up with TRBD2. CDR1 is ENHRY and CDR2 is SYGVKD in the germline V gene. V gave up 4 bases and J gave up 2 bases; unmatched junction bases: 3. The CDR3 is 16 residues long.